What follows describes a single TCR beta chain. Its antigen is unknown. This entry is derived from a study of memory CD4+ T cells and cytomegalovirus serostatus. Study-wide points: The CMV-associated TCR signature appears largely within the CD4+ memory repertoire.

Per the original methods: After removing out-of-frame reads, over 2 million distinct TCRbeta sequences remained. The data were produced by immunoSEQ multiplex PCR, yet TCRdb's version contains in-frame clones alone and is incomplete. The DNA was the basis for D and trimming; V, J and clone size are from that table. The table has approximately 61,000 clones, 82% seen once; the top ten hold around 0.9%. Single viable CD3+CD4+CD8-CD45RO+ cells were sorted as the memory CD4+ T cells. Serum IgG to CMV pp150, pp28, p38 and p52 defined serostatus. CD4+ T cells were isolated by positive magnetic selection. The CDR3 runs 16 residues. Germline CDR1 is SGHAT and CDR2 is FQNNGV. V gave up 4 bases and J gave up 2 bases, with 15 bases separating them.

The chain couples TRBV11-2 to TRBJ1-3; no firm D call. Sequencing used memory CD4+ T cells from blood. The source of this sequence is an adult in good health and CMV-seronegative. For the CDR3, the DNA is TGTGCCAGCAGCTCCAACCGGGCCTCTCCTGGAAACACCATATATTTT. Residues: CASSSNRASPGNTIYF.